The clone carrying this TCR beta chain was seen ten or more times. Its target is unknown. CDR3 and TCR beta VDJ profiling relied on genomic DNA as the template. MiXCR, run by TCRdb on the reads, gives a single entry per CDR3 protein. The sample carries about 40,000 distinct CDR3 sequences, approximately 63% recorded once. This sample is part of a study of CD8+CD57+ T cells in acquired aplastic anemia. CD8+CD57+ cell expansion had been shown by flow cytometry in patients chosen for sequencing. General study findings and limits: Patients did not significantly differ from controls in CD8+ Simpson's diversity.

Germline CDR1 MNHNS, CDR2 SASEGT. CDR3 length: 15 amino acids. The germline V and J ends were trimmed by 7 bases and 1 base, with 17 bases remaining between them. V and J are TRBV6-1 and TRBJ2-7, with D maybe TRBD2 (6 bases). The sample was sorted CD4+, CD8+, or CD8+CD57+ T cells (not recorded which) from PBMCs. This receptor was identified in a human donor with aplastic anemia. The CDR3 nucleotides read TGTGCCAGCAAAGTGACTAGTCATCCTTCCTACGAGCAGTACTTC. Translated, it gives CASKVTSHPSYEQYF.